One sample yielded the 27 T cell receptor beta chains listed below, sequenced in a study of Ad26.COV2.S vaccination and SARS-CoV-2 variants. Noted treatment: roughly 19 received Ad26.COV2.S at low or high dose, single or two shots; 5 received placebo; per-sample allocation not given. Following the first vaccine or placebo injection, samples were taken on day 63. Assay used: immunoSEQ multiplex PCR; TCRdb lists only in-frame clones, some missing. This sample has a few hundred thousand clones, with roughly 90% found just once. The specimen was peripheral blood, collected in a trial of Ad26.COV2.S vaccine versus placebo. These receptors were collected from a person between 18 and 60 years old who received the Ad26.COV2.S COVID-19 vaccine or a placebo.

With respect to this clone: Other DNA sequences in this sample translate to the same CDR3. The genes are TRBV5-5 and TRBJ2-5; D unresolved. Trimming pared 1 base from V and 5 bases from J, leaving 6 bases between. Germline CDR1 reads SGHKS; CDR2 reads YYEKEE (reference sequence). The CDR3 sequence is 12 residues long. Here the CDR3 reads CASSLPDETQYF. CDR3 coding DNA: TGTGCCAGCAGCTTGCCAGATGAGACCCAGTACTTC.

The V call is TRBV11-2, the J call TRBJ2-7, with no clear D. This CDR3 is 17 amino acids long. Germline CDR1 reads SGHAT; CDR2 reads FQNNGV. Trimming left V 4 bases short and J 0 bases short, with 19 bases between. The CDR3 DNA sequence: TGTGCCAGCAGCTCCCTGGAAGGCAGGCTGAGCTCCTACGAGCAGTACTTC. This encodes CASSSLEGRLSSYEQYF.

This chain uses TRBV4-3 with TRBJ1-3, with unresolved D. Germline V gene sequence: CDR1 LGHNA, CDR2 YSLEER. The CDR3 spans 16 residues. Trimming took off 0 bases at V and 0 bases at J, with 9 bases between the two ends. The CDR3, as DNA: TGCGCCAGCAGCCAAGATCCCTTCTACTCTGGAAACACCATATATTTT. Its translation is CASSQDPFYSGNTIYF.

V usage is TRBV5-1 and J usage is TRBJ1-4, with D maybe TRBD1 (5 bases). The germline gives CDR1 SGHRS, CDR2 YFSETQ. The CDR3 runs 17 residues. V was clipped by 0 bases and J by 3 bases, with 15 bases between them. CDR3 DNA sequence: TGCGCCAGCAGCTTGGCCCCTGGGGCGAGTCCTAATGAAAAACTGTTTTTT. This encodes CASSLAPGASPNEKLFF.

This clone was detected a few times. The rearrangement joins TRBV4-1 to TRBJ1-6; D remains ambiguous. CDR1 is MGHRA and CDR2 is YSYEKL in the germline V gene. The V and J ends lost 5 bases and 0 bases respectively, with 8 bases between them. This CDR3 is 15 amino acids long. Here the CDR3 reads CASSSSSSYNSPLHF. The DNA for the CDR3 is TGCGCCAGCAGCTCAAGTAGCTCCTATAATTCACCCCTCCACTTT.

The rearrangement uses TRBV6-5 and TRBJ2-2; no reliable D call. Trimming removed 0 bases at V and 7 bases at J, with 12 bases between. This CDR3 has 15 amino acids. CDR1 is MNHEY, CDR2 SVGAGI, per germline. This CDR3 is CASSYSAGLGGELFF. The CDR3 DNA reads as TGTGCCAGCAGTTACTCGGCTGGTCTCGGCGGGGAGCTGTTTTTT.

The rearrangement joins TRBV6-2 or TRBV6-3 to TRBJ2-7; D is possibly TRBD2 (6 bases). The CDR3 runs to 15 residues. Germline loops: CDR1 MNHEY, CDR2 SVGEGT. V was shortened by 3 bases and J by 0 bases, with 12 bases between the two germline ends. The CDR3, as DNA: TGTGCCAGCAGTTATCGACTCGGGGGCTCCTACGAGCAGTACGTC. Its protein product is CASSYRLGGSYEQYV.

The chain couples TRBV15 to TRBJ2-1; TRBD1 matches at 8 bases. Germline lookup yields CDR1 LNHNV and CDR2 YYDKDF (reference sequence). CDR3 length: 14 residues. V lost 5 bases, J lost 4 bases, and 4 bases stayed unmatched. The CDR3 sequence is CATSGQGGYNEQFF. CDR3 DNA: TGTGCCACCAGCGGACAGGGTGGTTACAATGAGCAGTTCTTC.

The chain carries TRBV3-1 (or the pseudogene TRBV3-2) and TRBJ1-1; no definite D call. The V gene's germline CDR1 is LGHDT and CDR2 YNNKEL (reference sequence). The CDR3 runs to 11 residues. Trimming pared 1 base from V and 7 bases from J, leaving 4 bases between. The CDR3 protein is CASSQAGEAFF. CDR3 DNA sequence: TGTGCCAGCAGCCAAGCGGGTGAAGCTTTCTTT.

This sequence joins TRBV9 and TRBJ1-2, with 8 bases matching TRBD1. In germline, CDR1 is SGDLS, CDR2 YYNGEE. J was trimmed by 4 bases and V by 2 bases; bases with no gene match: 13. The CDR3 is 17 amino acids. The CDR3 sequence: CASSVSSGGAGSYGYTF. CDR3 nucleotides: TGTGCCAGCAGCGTTAGTTCAGGGGGCGCGGGGAGCTATGGCTACACCTTC.

The rearrangement uses TRBV6-2 or TRBV6-3 and TRBJ2-2; D gene uncertain. Germline-derived CDR1 and CDR2 are MNHEY and SVGEGT. This CDR3 has 16 residues. V lost 2 bases to trimming and J lost 6 bases, with 16 bases between them. The CDR3 loop reads CASSYPPGHGAGELFF. CDR3 DNA: TGTGCCAGCAGTTACCCTCCGGGCCACGGCGCCGGGGAGCTGTTTTTT.

This CDR3 reads CASRTKYPGTEAFF. As DNA, the CDR3 is TGTGCCAGCAGAACTAAATACCCTGGGACTGAAGCTTTCTTT. This rearrangement joins TRBV6-5 to TRBJ1-1; D uncertain. Trimming took off 6 bases at V and 5 bases at J, with 16 bases between the two ends. CDR3 length: 14 residues. The germline CDR1 and CDR2 sequences are MNHEY and SVGAGI.

This chain links TRBV3-1 (or the pseudogene TRBV3-2) with TRBJ2-3; possibly TRBD2 for D (6 bases). CDR3 length equals 16 residues. Germline V gene sequence: CDR1 LGHDT, CDR2 YNNKEL (reference sequence). Trimming left V 4 bases short and J 4 bases short, with 18 bases between. The DNA of the CDR3 is TGTGCCAGCAGCCCCATAGGAGGAGGGGTGGCAGATACGCAGTATTTT. Its protein product is CASSPIGGGVADTQYF.

This clone was observed a handful of times. This chain joins TRBV11-2 and TRBJ1-2; D remains unclear. Germline assignment: CDR1 SGHAT and CDR2 FQNNGV. V was pared by 1 base and J by 7 bases, with 7 bases between. The CDR3 is 12 amino acids. CDR3 sequence reads: CASSLVEGGYTF. The CDR3 DNA is TGTGCCAGCAGCTTAGTGGAGGGTGGCTACACCTTC.

The chain uses TRBV5-1 and TRBJ1-1, with a possible D match to TRBD1 (5 bases). V lost 4 bases, J lost 0 bases, and 16 bases lay in between. CDR1 and CDR2 from the germline V gene are SGHRS and YFSETQ. The CDR3 sequence is 16 residues long. The CDR3 DNA sequence: TGCGCCAGCAGCCCGCCCAGGGCGGGTTTGAACACTGAAGCTTTCTTT. It codes for CASSPPRAGLNTEAFF.

As for this clone: This specimen includes other DNA sequences encoding the same CDR3. The chain employs TRBV6-5 and TRBJ1-1; maybe TRBD1 (6 bases). Germline CDR1 and CDR2: MNHEY and SVGAGI. Trimming left V 4 bases short and J 2 bases short, with 8 bases between. The CDR3 loop spans 13 amino acids. DNA of the CDR3: TGTGCCAGCAGTTTACAGGGAAACACTGAAGCTTTCTTT. Its translation: CASSLQGNTEAFF.

The CDR3 region has the DNA TGTGCCAGCAGCTTAGATCAGTACACTGAAGCTTTCTTT. Protein: CASSLDQYTEAFF. The chain recombines TRBV11-3 with TRBJ1-1; D remains ambiguous. Trimming removed 0 bases from V and 3 bases from J, with 5 bases in between. This CDR3 is 13 amino acids long. The V gene's germline CDR1 is SGHNT and CDR2 YENEEA.

This clone appeared once. The chain links TRBV6-2 or TRBV6-3 to TRBJ1-1; possible D gene TRBD1, 6 bases. Germline V lookup: CDR1 MNHEY, CDR2 SVGEGT. CDR3 length: 15 residues. With 4 bases removed from V and 6 bases from J, the gap between germline ends came to 18 bases. The CDR3 sequence is CASSSPVQGRPEAFF. The DNA for the CDR3 is TGTGCCAGCAGTTCCCCTGTCCAGGGGCGGCCTGAAGCTTTCTTT.

The V gene is TRBV7-9, the J gene TRBJ2-1, with D perhaps TRBD1 or TRBD2 (5 bases each). CDR3 length: 11 amino acids. The germline V gene encodes CDR1 SEHNR and CDR2 FQNEAQ (reference sequence). Trimming cost V 2 bases and J 13 bases, with 9 bases left between them. The CDR3 region is CASSLSGTQFF. In DNA, the CDR3 is TGTGCCAGCAGCTTATCCGGGACCCAGTTCTTC.

This clone occurred once. The rearrangement links TRBV7-8 to TRBJ1-5; D is unclear. With 1 base removed from V and 0 bases from J, the gap between germline ends came to 4 bases. This CDR3 is 14 amino acids long. Germline CDR1 and CDR2: SGHVS and FQNEAQ. The CDR3 coding sequence is TGTGCCAGCAGCTTAGGGGTTAGCAATCAGCCCCAGCATTTT. It translates to CASSLGVSNQPQHF.

Details on this clone: Other DNA sequences in the sample encode the same CDR3. The chain joins TRBV30 to TRBJ1-5, with 10 nucleotides matching TRBD1. This CDR3 spans 16 amino acids. The trim removed 0 bases at V and 0 bases at J, leaving 2 bases unmatched. The germline V gene has CDR1 GTSNPN and CDR2 SVGIG (reference sequence). CDR3 in amino acids: CAWSVGTGDSNQPQHF. The DNA for the CDR3 is TGTGCCTGGAGTGTGGGGACAGGGGATAGCAATCAGCCCCAGCATTTT.

The genes are TRBV19 and TRBJ1-5, with TRBD1 matching 7 bases. V shed 5 bases and J 4 bases; nucleotides not matched to a gene: 5. The germline CDR1 and CDR2 sequences are LNHDA and SQIVND (reference sequence). This CDR3 region has 14 residues. Here the CDR3 DNA reads TGTGCCAGTAGTTCCCAGACAGGGAATCAGCCCCAGCATTTT. Its protein is CASSSQTGNQPQHF.

Remarks on this clone: Other DNA sequences within the sample encode an identical CDR3. J is TRBJ1-2 and V is TRBV19; weak D call: TRBD1 (5 bases). Between the trimmed V and J ends, which lost 5 bases and 3 bases, there was a span of 10 bases. Germline V CDR1 and CDR2: LNHDA, SQIVND (reference sequence). This CDR3 is 13 amino acids long. The CDR3 DNA reads TGTGCCAGTAGTCGCGACAGAGACTATGGCTACACCTTC. Encoded protein: CASSRDRDYGYTF. Variable domain in full (rest from reference TRBV19 and TRBJ1-2): DGGITQSPKYLFRKEGQNVTLSCEQNLNHDAMYWYRQDPGQGLRLIYYSQIVNDFQKGDIAEGYSVSREKKESFPLTVTSAQKNPTAFYLCASSRDRDYGYTFGSGTRLTVV.

This chain joins TRBV6-5 and TRBJ2-7; 7 bases are shared with TRBD2. The trim removed 2 bases at V and 1 base at J, leaving 5 bases unmatched. The CDR3 loop spans 15 amino acids. Germline CDR1 reads MNHEY; CDR2 reads SVGAGI. The DNA of the CDR3 is TGTGCCAGCAGTTACACCCGGCGGGGGTCCTACGAGCAGTACTTC. It translates to CASSYTRRGSYEQYF.

The CDR3 nucleotides are TGTGCCTGGAGACGCGAGGGGGCTGGCGAGCAGTACGTC. As protein: CAWRREGAGEQYV. The rearrangement joins TRBV30 to TRBJ2-7; 7 nucleotides agree with TRBD1. V lost 3 bases and J lost 6; bases outside the gene matches: 8. This CDR3 is built from 13 residues. CDR1 and CDR2 (germline): GTSNPN, SVGIG (reference sequence).

This sequence joins TRBV12-3 or TRBV12-4 and TRBJ2-2, with D unclear. This CDR3 spans 11 amino acids. Trimming left V 6 bases short and J 7 bases short, with 6 bases between. The CDR3 protein is CASRTGGELFF. In DNA, the CDR3 is TGTGCCAGCAGGACGGGCGGGGAGCTGTTTTTT.

The gene calls are TRBV9 and TRBJ1-1; the match to TRBD1 covers 10 bases. Germline V gene data show CDR1 as SGDLS and CDR2 as YYNGEE. Trimming took 2 bases from V and 8 from J; bases not matched to a gene: 6. The CDR3 is made up of 14 amino acids. The CDR3 region has the DNA TGTGCCAGCAGCGTCTTGGGACAGGGGCCAGAAGCTTTCTTT. Protein: CASSVLGQGPEAFF.